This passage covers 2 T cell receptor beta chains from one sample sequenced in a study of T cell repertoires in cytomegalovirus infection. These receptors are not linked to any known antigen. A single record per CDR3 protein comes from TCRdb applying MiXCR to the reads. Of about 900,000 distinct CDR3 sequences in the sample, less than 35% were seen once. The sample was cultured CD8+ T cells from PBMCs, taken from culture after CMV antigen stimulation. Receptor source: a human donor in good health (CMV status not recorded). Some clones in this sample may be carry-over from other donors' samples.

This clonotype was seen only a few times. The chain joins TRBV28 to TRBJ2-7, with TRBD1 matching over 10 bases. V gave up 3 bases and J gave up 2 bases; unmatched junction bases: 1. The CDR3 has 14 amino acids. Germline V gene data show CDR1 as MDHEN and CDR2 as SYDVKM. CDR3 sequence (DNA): TGTGCCAGCAGTTTTGACAGGGGGCCCTACGAGCAGTACGTC. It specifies CASSFDRGPYEQYV.

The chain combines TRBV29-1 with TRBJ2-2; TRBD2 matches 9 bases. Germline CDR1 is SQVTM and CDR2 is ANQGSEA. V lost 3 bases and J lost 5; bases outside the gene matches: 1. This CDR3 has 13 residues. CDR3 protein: CSVEREGTGELFF. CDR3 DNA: TGCAGCGTTGAGCGGGAGGGGACCGGGGAGCTGTTTTTT.